The 29 T cell receptor beta chains below were found in one sample sequenced in a study of T cells after yellow fever vaccination. TCRdb itself ran the 5' RACE reads through MiXCR, one entry per CDR3 protein. The data show some 340,000 distinct CDR3 sequences, about 10% seen once. The material was CD4+ T cells sorted from PBMCs, obtained 45 days after the yellow fever booster vaccination. These receptors all stem from a man between 18 and 29 years old who received the YFV17D yellow fever vaccine.

A single count supports this clonotype. The chain has TRBV28 and TRBJ1-4; no definite D call. The V and J ends lost 2 bases and 8 bases respectively, with 12 bases between them. Germline V gene lookup returns CDR1 MDHEN and CDR2 SYDVKM. The CDR3 runs 14 residues. The CDR3 DNA reads as TGTGCCAGCAGTTTAGCTGGGAGTAGGGAAAAACTGTTTTTT. It translates to CASSLAGSREKLFF.

V is TRBV18 and J is TRBJ1-1; D possibly corresponds to TRBD1 (5 bases). CDR3 size: 14 residues. V was clipped by 3 bases and J by 6 bases, with 14 bases between them. In germline, CDR1 is KGHSH, CDR2 LQKENI. CDR3 amino acids: CASSPQAGPSEAFF. CDR3 sequence (DNA): TGTGCCAGCTCACCGCAGGCGGGGCCGTCTGAAGCTTTCTTT.

The chain's CDR3 is CSVIRKGISSSYEQYF. Written as DNA, the CDR3 is TGCAGCGTTATCCGCAAGGGGATTTCCTCCTCCTACGAGCAGTACTTC. The J gene is TRBJ2-7, the V gene TRBV29-1; D is perhaps TRBD1 (5 bases). Germline lookup yields CDR1 SQVTM and CDR2 ANQGSEA. This CDR3 spans 16 amino acids. Trimming stripped 5 bases from V and 0 bases from J, with 20 bases between.

This clonotype was counted between two and nine times. The chain links TRBV9 to TRBJ2-3; 10 bases agree with TRBD2. V was clipped by 0 bases and J by 2 bases; unmatched bases: 3. Germline V lookup: CDR1 SGDLS, CDR2 YYNGEE. This CDR3 is 16 amino acids long. CDR3 residues: CASSVASGGVTDTQYF. The CDR3 DNA is TGTGCCAGCAGCGTAGCCAGCGGGGGGGTCACAGATACGCAGTATTTT. The entire variable domain, with the rest obtained from reference TRBV9 and TRBJ2-3, is as follows: DSGVTQTPKHLITATGQRVTLRCSPRSGDLSVYWYQQSLDQGLQFLIQYYNGEERAKGNILERFSAQQFPDLHSELNLSSLELGDSALYFCASSVASGGVTDTQYFGPGTRLTVL.

The V call is TRBV5-6, the J call TRBJ2-7; a weak D match, TRBD2 (5 bases). V was shortened by 0 bases and J by 3 bases, with 10 bases between the two germline ends. Looked up from germline, CDR1 is SGHDT and CDR2 is YYEEEE. The CDR3 spans 14 residues. The CDR3 DNA is TGTGCCAGCAGCTTGGTAGCGAAGGACTACGAGCAGTACTTC. Its protein product is CASSLVAKDYEQYF.

Concerning this clonotype: This may arise from a read error, as a much more abundant clone is one base away. V is TRBV28 and J is TRBJ2-7; D remains ambiguous. The CDR3 sequence is 12 residues long. The germline V gene encodes CDR1 MDHEN and CDR2 SYDVKM. Trimming took off 8 bases at V and 12 bases at J, with 20 bases between the two ends. The CDR3 DNA is TGTGCCAGCTGTTGTCGGGCCCGGAGTGGGTACGTC. Translated: CASCCRARSGYV.

This clonotype was seen more than once but under ten times. The rearrangement links TRBV7-3 to TRBJ2-2; perhaps TRBD2 as D (6 bases). The CDR3 runs to 15 residues. Trimming took off 6 bases at V and 5 bases at J, with 16 bases between the two ends. Germline CDR1 and CDR2: SGHTA and FQGTGA. CDR3 DNA sequence: TGTGCCAGCAGGGAACCGGGAGCGAGGACCGGGGAGCTGTTTTTT. Protein: CASREPGARTGELFF.

The V and J genes are TRBV5-1 and TRBJ1-1, with D maybe TRBD1 (5 bases). Germline V CDR1 and CDR2: SGHRS, YFSETQ. Trimming stripped 4 bases from V and 1 base from J, with 8 bases between. The CDR3 loop spans 13 amino acids. The DNA for the CDR3 is TGCGCCAGCAGCCGGGACGCGAACACTGAAGCTTTCTTT. It translates to CASSRDANTEAFF.

The table lists this clonotype with many counts. J is TRBJ2-3 and V is TRBV7-2; 14 bases line up with TRBD2. The length of the CDR3 is 18 residues. Germline V gene lookup returns CDR1 SGHTA and CDR2 FQGNSA. V dropped 1 base and J dropped 2; count of bases not matched to a gene: 5. For the CDR3, the DNA is TGTGCCAGCAGCTTAGTGGGGACTAGCGGGGGATACACAGATACGCAGTATTTT. Translating gives CASSLVGTSGGYTDTQYF. The full variable domain, completed using reference TRBV7-2 and TRBJ2-3, is GAGVSQSPSNKVTEKGKDVELRCDPISGHTALYWYRQSLGQGLEFLIYFQGNSAPDKSGLPSDRFSAERTGGSVSTLTIQRTQQEDSAVYLCASSLVGTSGGYTDTQYFGPGTRLTVL.

The rearrangement joins TRBV7-2 to TRBJ2-7; the match to TRBD2 covers 7 bases. Germline values: CDR1 SGHTA, CDR2 FQGNSA. Losses at the gene ends were 1 base for V and 5 bases for J; bases not matched to a gene: 5. The CDR3 runs 14 residues. CDR3 residues: CASSLVEGRDEQYF. CDR3 nucleotides: TGTGCCAGCAGCTTAGTTGAGGGGAGGGACGAGCAGTACTTC.

Ten or more counts support this clonotype. The chain uses TRBV5-1 and TRBJ2-5; TRBD2 is a possible D gene (5 bases). From germline, CDR1 is SGHRS and CDR2 YFSETQ. Trimming removed 0 bases at V and 4 bases at J, with 10 bases between. The CDR3 runs to 14 residues. CDR3 bases: TGCGCCAGCAGCTTGGTCGAGGGCGCAGAGACCCAGTACTTC. Translating it yields CASSLVEGAETQYF.

For the CDR3, the DNA is TGCGCCAGCAGCTTGGGGCCTGGACTAGCGGGGGCCAGGCGGGAGTTCTTC. It specifies CASSLGPGLAGARREFF. The chain links TRBV5-1 to TRBJ2-1, with TRBD2 matching over 13 bases. Germline trimming cut 0 bases from V and 14 bases from J; bases unmatched to any gene: 14. This CDR3 comprises 17 residues. Germline V gene data show CDR1 as SGHRS and CDR2 as YFSETQ.

This clonotype was found many times. This chain connects TRBV7-9 to TRBJ2-6, with D possibly called TRBD1 or TRBD2 (5 bases each). The CDR3 covers 19 residues. Germline assignment: CDR1 SEHNR and CDR2 FQNEAQ (reference sequence). Trimming removed 6 bases at V and 1 base at J, with 22 bases between. This CDR3 reads CASSPTGTLLLSGANVLTF. CDR3 in DNA: TGTGCCAGCAGTCCCACCGGGACCCTGCTCCTGTCTGGGGCCAACGTCCTGACTTTC.

This rearrangement joins TRBV11-3 to TRBJ2-5; a weak D match, TRBD2 (7 bases). V was shortened by 3 bases and J by 4 bases, with 15 bases between the two germline ends. Germline V gene data show CDR1 as SGHNT and CDR2 as YENEEA. This CDR3 is built from 15 residues. The CDR3: CASSLGGGSPETQYF. The CDR3 DNA reads TGTGCCAGCAGCTTGGGCGGGGGCTCGCCAGAGACCCAGTACTTC.

Ten or more counts support this clonotype. The chain carries TRBV24-1 and TRBJ2-3; D uncertain. This CDR3 spans 12 amino acids. The germline V and J ends were trimmed by 1 base and 6 bases, with 4 bases remaining between them. Germline assignment: CDR1 KGHDR and CDR2 SFDVKD. In nucleotides, the CDR3 is TGTGCCACCAGTGATTTCGGGGATACGCAGTATTTT. It is translated as CATSDFGDTQYF.

V usage is TRBV20-1 and J usage is TRBJ2-7, with 8 nucleotides matching TRBD2. With V trimmed by 6 bases and J by 5 bases, 9 bases remained unmatched. Germline loops: CDR1 DFQATT, CDR2 SNEGSKA (reference sequence). This CDR3 region has 13 residues. Written as DNA, the CDR3 is TGCAGTGCGCGAAAGGGACTAGTAAACGAGCAGTACTTC. It specifies CSARKGLVNEQYF.

This clonotype showed up many times. The chain links TRBV7-8 to TRBJ2-7, with D tentatively TRBD1 (6 bases). From germline, CDR1 is SGHVS and CDR2 FQNEAQ. Trimming shortened V by 5 bases and J by 7 bases, and 18 bases separated the two germline ends. The CDR3 totals 14 residues. In DNA, the CDR3 is TGTGCCAGCAGCCAAAGTCCCGCGCAGGGGGAGCAGTACGTC. Translation: CASSQSPAQGEQYV.

The count of this clonotype is one. The chain employs TRBV20-1 and TRBJ2-1, with a possible D match to TRBD1 (5 bases). Germline CDR1 reads DFQATT; CDR2 reads SNEGSKA (reference sequence). The length of the CDR3 is 12 residues. Trimming stripped 0 bases from V and 12 bases from J, with 12 bases between. Here the CDR3 DNA reads TGCAGTGCTAGAGATCAAGGGGTAACGCAGTTCTTC. Translation gives CSARDQGVTQFF.

This clonotype was detected many times. This chain uses TRBV2 with TRBJ2-5; D not resolved. The CDR3 has 12 amino acids. V lost 6 bases and J lost 2, with 7 bases in between. Germline assignment: CDR1 SNHLY and CDR2 FYNNEI. The CDR3 DNA is TGTGCCAGCAGGAAAGATCAAGAGACCCAGTACTTC. This translates into CASRKDQETQYF.

Many counts were recorded for this clonotype. The chain links TRBV6-5 to TRBJ2-5, with 7 bases that match TRBD2. CDR3 length: 15 amino acids. With 6 bases clipped from V and 5 bases from J, the junction kept 12 bases outside the gene matches. CDR1 is MNHEY and CDR2 is SVGAGI in the germline V gene. CDR3 coding DNA: TGTGCCAGCAGAATGGGAGGGGCATTGGGGGAGACCCAGTACTTC. Its translation: CASRMGGALGETQYF.

The CDR3 here is CASSLAGLAGGETQYF. CDR3 DNA: TGTGCCAGCAGCTTGGCCGGACTAGCGGGGGGAGAGACCCAGTACTTC. The chain has TRBV5-5 and TRBJ2-5; 14 bases fit TRBD2. After removal of 0 bases from V and 4 bases from J, the junction contained 2 bases not matched to a gene. The CDR3 loop spans 16 amino acids. CDR1 and CDR2 (germline): SGHKS, YYEKEE (reference sequence).

This clonotype was counted only a few times. The rearrangement links TRBV6-2 or TRBV6-3 to TRBJ2-2, with 9 bases aligning to TRBD1. V shed 10 bases, J shed 4 bases, and the junction held 16 bases outside the gene matches. This CDR3 has 17 residues. In germline, CDR1 is MNHEY, CDR2 SVGEGT. CDR3 region: CAIEGRRGQGFTGELFF. CDR3 in DNA: TGTGCCATCGAGGGAAGACGGGGACAGGGTTTCACCGGGGAGCTGTTTTTT.

This clonotype was seen repeatedly, ten times or more. The chain couples TRBV7-8 to TRBJ2-3; the match to TRBD2 covers 7 bases. With 6 bases clipped from V and 2 bases from J, the junction kept 8 bases outside the gene matches. CDR1 is SGHVS and CDR2 is FQNEAQ in the germline V gene. The length of the CDR3 is 15 residues. The DNA of the CDR3 is TGTGCCAGCAGTACTAAGCGGGGTCCCACAGATACGCAGTATTTT. This translates into CASSTKRGPTDTQYF.

The chain is built from TRBV3-1 and TRBJ1-1, with D perhaps TRBD1 (6 bases). The CDR3 is made up of 14 amino acids. Germline loops: CDR1 LGHDT, CDR2 YNNKEL (reference sequence). V shed 2 bases and J shed 2 bases, with 9 bases lying between them. DNA of the CDR3: TGTGCCAGCAGCCAAAGGGGGGGAAACACTGAAGCTTTCTTT. It codes for CASSQRGGNTEAFF.

This clonotype appeared many times. V gene TRBV12-3 or TRBV12-4 combines with J gene TRBJ1-6; D uncertain. The CDR3 is 14 amino acids. V lost 7 bases to trimming and J lost 5 bases, with 12 bases between them. The CDR3 region is CASTPTAHNSPLHF. The CDR3 DNA reads TGTGCCAGCACTCCGACCGCACATAATTCACCCCTCCACTTT.

This clonotype has only a few counts. V and J are TRBV9 and TRBJ2-7; no clear D. The CDR3 is 13 amino acids. V lost 2 bases to trimming and J lost 5 bases, with 11 bases between them. In germline, CDR1 is SGDLS, CDR2 YYNGEE. CDR3 protein: CASSVNPWDEQYV. The CDR3 bases are TGTGCCAGCAGCGTCAATCCCTGGGACGAGCAGTACGTC.

Only a few counts were recorded for this clonotype. This chain joins TRBV24-1 and TRBJ2-1, with a weak D call TRBD1 (5 bases). Trimming shortened V by 2 bases and J by 8 bases, and 15 bases separated the two germline ends. The CDR3 sequence is 15 residues long. Germline V gene data show CDR1 as KGHDR and CDR2 as SFDVKD. In DNA form, the CDR3 reads TGTGCCACCAGTGATTCCTCTAGGGGCGGCGATGAGCAGTTCTTC. Translated, it gives CATSDSSRGGDEQFF.

This clonotype has a handful of counts. The rearrangement joins TRBV7-9 to TRBJ2-1, with TRBD2 matching over 12 bases. The trim removed 1 base at V and 15 bases at J, leaving 4 bases unmatched. CDR1 and CDR2 (germline): SEHNR, FQNEAQ (reference sequence). The CDR3 is made up of 13 amino acids. The CDR3 protein is CASSLGQLAGGFF. In DNA form, the CDR3 reads TGTGCCAGCAGCTTAGGGCAACTAGCGGGGGGGTTCTTC.

This clonotype has a handful of counts. V and J are TRBV11-2 and TRBJ2-2; D is ambiguous. Germline CDR1 is SGHAT and CDR2 is FQNNGV. The CDR3 is 14 residues long. V shed 0 bases and J shed 2 bases, with 4 bases lying between them. CDR3 sequence (DNA): TGTGCCAGCAGCTTAGATCATAACACCGGGGAGCTGTTTTTT. The encoded protein is CASSLDHNTGELFF.